The 18 T cell receptor beta chains below were found in one sample sequenced in a study of T-cell memory formation after mild COVID-19. TCRdb reprocessed the 5' RACE reads via MiXCR and lists one record per CDR3 protein. The table shows under 600,000 distinct CDR3 sequences, with about 20% occurring only once. Source material: PBMCs or a T cell subset sorted from them (not recorded which). The receptors derive from an adult woman who had mild COVID-19 (a few samples of this study predate the infection). Cell type and time point are not known.

This chain connects TRBV12-3 or TRBV12-4 to TRBJ1-2; 11 bases match TRBD1. The CDR3 covers 16 residues. J was trimmed by 8 bases and V by 6 bases; bases with no gene match: 14. The CDR3 DNA reads as TGTGCCAGCAGACCAGCCCCGGGACAGGGGGTATGGGGCTACACCTTC. Encoded protein: CASRPAPGQGVWGYTF.

This clonotype occurred a few times. J is TRBJ2-3 and V is TRBV12-3 or TRBV12-4, with 11 bases aligning to TRBD2. The CDR3 extends over 13 amino acids. The V gene end was trimmed by 7 bases and the J gene end by 7 bases; junction bases not matched to a gene: 4. CDR3 amino acids: CASTLAGGHTQYF. For the CDR3, the DNA is TGTGCCAGCACCTTAGCGGGAGGGCATACGCAGTATTTT.

This clonotype was counted between two and nine times. V and J are TRBV4-2 and TRBJ2-3, with D tentatively TRBD1 (5 bases). Germline V gives CDR1 LGHNA, CDR2 YNFKEQ. The CDR3 is 15 residues long. The V end was cut by 4 bases, the J end by 0 bases, with 11 bases between. The CDR3 sequence is CASSPARGSTDTQYF. For the CDR3, the DNA is TGTGCCAGCAGCCCGGCAAGGGGAAGCACAGATACGCAGTATTTT.

The CDR3 protein is CASREGSNQPQHF. DNA of the CDR3: TGTGCCAGCAGAGAGGGATCCAATCAGCCCCAGCATTTT. The chain carries TRBV6-5 and TRBJ1-5, with D unclear. This CDR3 has 13 amino acids. CDR1 and CDR2 from the germline V gene are MNHEY and SVGAGI. Trimming pared 6 bases from V and 3 bases from J, leaving 9 bases between.

The table lists this clonotype with a few counts. This rearrangement joins TRBV5-1 to TRBJ2-1; the D gene is possibly TRBD2 (5 bases). The V gene lost 6 bases and the J gene lost 4 bases, with 14 bases spanning the gap. The CDR3 length is 14 residues. Germline V gene data show CDR1 as SGHRS and CDR2 as YFSETQ. This chain's CDR3 is CASNRDKIYNEQFF. The DNA of the CDR3 is TGCGCCAGCAACCGGGATAAGATTTACAATGAGCAGTTCTTC.

The rearrangement links TRBV7-9 to TRBJ2-2; 10 bases are shared with TRBD1. Trimming took 5 bases from V and 4 from J; bases not matched to a gene: 7. This CDR3 has 16 residues. In germline, CDR1 is SEHNR, CDR2 FQNEAQ (reference sequence). In DNA, the CDR3 is TGTGCCAGCAGCCCGGGACAGGGGCCGCTCACCGGGGAGCTGTTTTTT. This translates into CASSPGQGPLTGELFF.

This clonotype appeared many times. CDR3 sequence reads: CASSVGMSYGYTF. The CDR3 DNA reads TGTGCCAGCAGCGTGGGGATGTCCTATGGCTACACCTTC. The V gene is TRBV5-6, the J gene TRBJ1-2, with D hard to call. V lost 4 bases and J 4 bases, leaving 11 bases between the germline ends. CDR1 and CDR2 (germline): SGHDT, YYEEEE. The CDR3 has 13 amino acids. The full variable domain, rest sourced from reference TRBV5-6 and TRBJ1-2, is DAGVTQSPTHLIKTRGQQVTLRCSPKSGHDTVSWYQQALGQGPQFIFQYYEEEERQRGNFPDRFSGHQFPNYSSELNVNALLLGDSALYLCASSVGMSYGYTFGSGTRLTVV.

Turning to this clonotype: Being one base from a much bigger clone, this may be a read error. The chain carries TRBV12-3 or TRBV12-4 and TRBJ2-7, with D hard to call. V was pared by 5 bases and J by 3 bases, with 5 bases between. The CDR3 has 11 residues. The CDR3 sequence: CASSIHYEQYF. CDR3 coding DNA: TGTGCCAGCAGTATCCACTACGAGCAGTACTTC.

The rearrangement joins TRBV9 to TRBJ2-1; possible D gene TRBD2, 5 bases. The CDR3 has 17 amino acids. Germline V gene lookup returns CDR1 SGDLS and CDR2 YYNGEE. V was pared by 0 bases and J by 1 base, with 14 bases between. The CDR3 reads CASSVALGMRSYNEQFF. In nucleotides, the CDR3 is TGTGCCAGCAGCGTAGCTCTCGGGATGAGGTCCTACAATGAGCAGTTCTTC.

V usage is TRBV15 and J usage is TRBJ1-5; no firm D call. V was pared by 2 bases and J by 3 bases, with 2 bases between. CDR3 size: 12 residues. Germline CDR1 reads LNHNV; CDR2 reads YYDKDF (reference sequence). In DNA, the CDR3 is TGTGCCACCAGCAGATCCAATCAGCCCCAGCATTTT. Translation gives CATSRSNQPQHF.

V and J are TRBV5-4 and TRBJ2-7; unclear D gene. CDR3 length equals 12 residues. From germline, CDR1 is SGHNT and CDR2 YYREEE (reference sequence). V lost 2 bases and J 6 bases, leaving 9 bases between the germline ends. The CDR3 sequence: CASSFSPGEQYF. CDR3 coding DNA: TGTGCCAGCAGCTTTTCGCCTGGCGAGCAGTACTTC.

This clonotype was counted between two and nine times. The DNA of the CDR3 is TGTGCCAGCAGCTTCTTGCGGGGGATCTCCTACAATGAGCAGTTCTTC. Translation gives CASSFLRGISYNEQFF. The chain couples TRBV7-9 to TRBJ2-1, with TRBD2 matching 7 bases. This CDR3 comprises 16 residues. Per the germline V gene, CDR1 is SEHNR and CDR2 is FQNEAQ (reference sequence). V lost 3 bases to trimming and J lost 0 bases; unmatched junction nucleotides: 5.

V is TRBV6-5 and J is TRBJ2-1; 8 bases line up with TRBD1. Germline-derived CDR1 and CDR2 are MNHEY and SVGAGI. V lost 7 bases, J lost 8 bases, and 10 bases stayed unmatched. The CDR3 has 14 amino acids. The CDR3 DNA sequence: TGTGCCAGCAATTGGGCAGGGGGCGGCCATGAGCAGTTCTTC. It is translated as CASNWAGGGHEQFF.

The chain uses TRBV5-4 and TRBJ2-2, with D maybe TRBD2 (5 bases). The V and J ends lost 6 bases and 1 base respectively, with 16 bases between them. CDR3 length equals 16 residues. Germline lookup yields CDR1 SGHNT and CDR2 YYREEE (reference sequence). The CDR3, as DNA: TGTGCCAGCACTCCGGAGGTGGGATTGAACACCGGGGAGCTGTTTTTT. Amino acid sequence: CASTPEVGLNTGELFF. Using reference TRBV5-4 and TRBJ2-2 for the parts outside the CDR3, the full variable domain is ETGVTQSPTHLIKTRGQQVTLRCSSQSGHNTVSWYQQALGQGPQFIFQYYREEENGRGNFPPRFSGLQFPNYSSELNVNALELDDSALYLCASTPEVGLNTGELFFGEGSRLTVL.

This clonotype occurred a few times. CDR3: CASSDGTGENTEAFF. CDR3 nucleotides: TGCGCCAGCAGCGACGGGACAGGAGAGAACACTGAAGCTTTCTTT. The chain has TRBV5-1 and TRBJ1-1; 8 bases match TRBD1. The length of the CDR3 is 15 residues. The trim removed 4 bases at V and 1 base at J, leaving 6 bases unmatched. CDR1 and CDR2 (germline): SGHRS, YFSETQ. Variable domain in full (rest from reference TRBV5-1 and TRBJ1-1): KAGVTQTPRYLIKTRGQQVTLSCSPISGHRSVSWYQQTPGQGLQFLFEYFSETQRNKGNFPGRFSGRQFSNSRSEMNVSTLELGDSALYLCASSDGTGENTEAFFGQGTRLTVV.

The chain recombines TRBV7-2 with TRBJ2-1; D might be TRBD2 (6 bases). CDR1 is SGHTA, CDR2 FQGNSA, per germline. Trimming took 5 bases from V and 9 from J, leaving 14 bases between them. The CDR3 extends over 13 amino acids. CDR3 bases: TGTGCCAGCAGCGCCGGACTATTCAGTGAGCAGTTCTTC. Encoded protein: CASSAGLFSEQFF.

The chain employs TRBV30 and TRBJ1-3; 9 bases line up with TRBD1. With 3 bases clipped from V and 8 bases from J, the junction kept 11 bases outside the gene matches. This CDR3 is built from 15 residues. In germline, CDR1 is GTSNPN, CDR2 SVGIG (reference sequence). CDR3 sequence (DNA): TGTGCCTGGAGCCTGGGGGACAGGGACGTGGACACCATATATTTT. Translating it yields CAWSLGDRDVDTIYF.

This clonotype was seen a few times. The J gene is TRBJ2-7, the V gene TRBV29-1; 9 bases align to TRBD2. Germline CDR1 SQVTM, CDR2 ANQGSEA. The length of the CDR3 is 14 residues. Losses at the gene ends were 6 bases for V and 2 bases for J; bases not matched to a gene: 8. The CDR3 region has the DNA TGCAGCGTGAGAAGCGCGGGGGGGCCCTACGAGCAGTACTTC. Translation: CSVRSAGGPYEQYF.